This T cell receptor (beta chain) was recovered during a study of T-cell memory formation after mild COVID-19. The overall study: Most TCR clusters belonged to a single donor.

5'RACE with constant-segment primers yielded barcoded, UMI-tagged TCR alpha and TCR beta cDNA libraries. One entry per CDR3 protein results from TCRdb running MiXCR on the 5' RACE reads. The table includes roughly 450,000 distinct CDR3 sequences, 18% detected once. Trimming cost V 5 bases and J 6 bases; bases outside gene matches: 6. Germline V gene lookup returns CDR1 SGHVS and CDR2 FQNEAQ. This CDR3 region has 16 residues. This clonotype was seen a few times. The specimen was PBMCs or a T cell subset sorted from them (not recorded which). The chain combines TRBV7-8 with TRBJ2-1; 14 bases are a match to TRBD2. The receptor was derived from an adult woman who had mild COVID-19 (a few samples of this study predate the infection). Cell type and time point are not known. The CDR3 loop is CASSPRLAGGPNEQFF. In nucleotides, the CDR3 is TGTGCCAGCAGCCCTCGACTAGCGGGAGGGCCCAATGAGCAGTTCTTC.